In its sample, the clone carrying this T cell receptor beta chain was seen many times. Its antigen is not identified. This entry belongs to a study of blood T cells in healthy people across ages. Then a second PCR, running about 7 to 11 cycles, was carried out with a sample-barcoded 5' primer and a J-beta primer mix. TCRdb re-analysed the 5' RACE reads in MiXCR, keeping a single row per CDR3 protein. The sample lists hundreds of thousands of distinct CDR3 sequences, about 28% occurring once. There are 12 residues in the CDR3. Germline V gene data show CDR1 as MNHEY and CDR2 as SVGEGT. The V end was cut by 6 bases, the J end by 6 bases, with 10 bases between. Study-wide results and caveats: Estimates drawn from one million T cells were deemed to understate diversity. Aged donors had fewer naive CD4+ cells and lower diversity than long-lived donors. No one knew whether donors had CMV, which possibly confounded expanded clonotype changes. There was a strong correlation between TCR beta diversity and naive T cell percentage.

The sequence came from a woman of 80 years or more in good health. The sequenced sample was blood. V and J are TRBV6-2 or TRBV6-3 and TRBJ2-3; D ambiguous. CDR3 in amino acids: CASSQTGDTQYF. In DNA form, the CDR3 reads TGTGCCAGCAGCCAGACTGGGGATACGCAGTATTTT.